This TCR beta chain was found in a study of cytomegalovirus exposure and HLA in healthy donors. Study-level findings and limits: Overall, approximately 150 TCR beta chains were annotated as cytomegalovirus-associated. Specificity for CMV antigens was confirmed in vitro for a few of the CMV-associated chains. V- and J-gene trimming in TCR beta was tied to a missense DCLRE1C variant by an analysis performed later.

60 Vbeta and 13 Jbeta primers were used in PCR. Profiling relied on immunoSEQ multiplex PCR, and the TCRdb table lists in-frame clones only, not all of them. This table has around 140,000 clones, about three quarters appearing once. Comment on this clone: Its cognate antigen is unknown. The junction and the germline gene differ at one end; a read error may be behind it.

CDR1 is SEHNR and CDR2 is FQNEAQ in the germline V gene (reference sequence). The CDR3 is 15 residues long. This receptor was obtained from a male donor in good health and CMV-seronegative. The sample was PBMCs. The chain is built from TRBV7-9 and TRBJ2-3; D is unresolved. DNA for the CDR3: TGTTCCAGCAGCCCCCCTCGCGTCGGCACAGATACGCAGTATTTT. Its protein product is CSSSPPRVGTDTQYF.